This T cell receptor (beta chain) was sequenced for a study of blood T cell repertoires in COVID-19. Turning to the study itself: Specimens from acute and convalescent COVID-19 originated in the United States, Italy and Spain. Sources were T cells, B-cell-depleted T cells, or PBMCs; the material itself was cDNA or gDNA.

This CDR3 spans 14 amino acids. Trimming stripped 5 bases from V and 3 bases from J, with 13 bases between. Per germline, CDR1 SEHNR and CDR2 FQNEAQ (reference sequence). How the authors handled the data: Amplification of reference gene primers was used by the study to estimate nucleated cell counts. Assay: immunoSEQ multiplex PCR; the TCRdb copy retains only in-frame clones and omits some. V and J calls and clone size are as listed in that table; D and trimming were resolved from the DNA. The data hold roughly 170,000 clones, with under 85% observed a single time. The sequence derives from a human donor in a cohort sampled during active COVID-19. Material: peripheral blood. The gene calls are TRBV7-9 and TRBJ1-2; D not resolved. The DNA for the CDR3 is TGTGCCAGCAGCCCCCCTGGGCTGTACTATGGCTACACCTTC. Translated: CASSPPGLYYGYTF.